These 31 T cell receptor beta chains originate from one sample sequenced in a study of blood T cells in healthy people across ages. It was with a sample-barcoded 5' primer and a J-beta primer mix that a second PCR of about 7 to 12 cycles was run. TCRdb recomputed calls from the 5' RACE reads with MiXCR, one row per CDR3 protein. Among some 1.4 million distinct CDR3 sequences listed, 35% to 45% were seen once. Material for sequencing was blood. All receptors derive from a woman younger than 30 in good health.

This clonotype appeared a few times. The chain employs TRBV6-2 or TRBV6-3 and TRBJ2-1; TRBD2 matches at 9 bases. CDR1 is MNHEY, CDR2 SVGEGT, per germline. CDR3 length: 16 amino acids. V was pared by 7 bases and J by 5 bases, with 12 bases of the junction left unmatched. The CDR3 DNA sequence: TGTGCCAGCACTAGGGCTCAGGCTAGCGGGAACAATGAGCAGTTCTTC. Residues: CASTRAQASGNNEQFF.

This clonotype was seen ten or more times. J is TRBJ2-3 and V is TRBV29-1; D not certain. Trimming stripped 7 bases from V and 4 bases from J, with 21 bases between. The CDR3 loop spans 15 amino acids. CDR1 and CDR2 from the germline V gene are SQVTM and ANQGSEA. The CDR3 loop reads CSAQSRSVNPDTQYF. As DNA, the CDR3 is TGCAGCGCCCAGTCCCGGTCCGTCAATCCAGATACGCAGTATTTT.

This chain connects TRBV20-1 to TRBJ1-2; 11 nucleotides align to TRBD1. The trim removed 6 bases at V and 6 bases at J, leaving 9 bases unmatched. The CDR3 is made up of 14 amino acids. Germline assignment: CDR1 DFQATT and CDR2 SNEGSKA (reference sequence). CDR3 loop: CSASVPGQGDGYTF. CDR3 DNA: TGCAGTGCAAGTGTACCGGGACAGGGGGATGGCTACACCTTC.

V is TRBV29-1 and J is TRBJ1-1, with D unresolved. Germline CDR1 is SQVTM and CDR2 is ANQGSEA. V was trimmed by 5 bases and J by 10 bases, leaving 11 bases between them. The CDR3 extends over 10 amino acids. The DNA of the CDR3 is TGCAGCGTTTTCGCGAGAGGAGCTTTCTTT. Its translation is CSVFARGAFF.

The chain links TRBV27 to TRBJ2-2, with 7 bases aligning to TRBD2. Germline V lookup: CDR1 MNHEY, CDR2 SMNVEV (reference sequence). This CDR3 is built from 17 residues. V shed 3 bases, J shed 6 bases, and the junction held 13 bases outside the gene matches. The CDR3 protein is CASSFPPEGRGAGELFF. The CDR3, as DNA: TGTGCCAGCAGTTTCCCCCCTGAGGGGAGGGGTGCCGGGGAGCTGTTTTTT.

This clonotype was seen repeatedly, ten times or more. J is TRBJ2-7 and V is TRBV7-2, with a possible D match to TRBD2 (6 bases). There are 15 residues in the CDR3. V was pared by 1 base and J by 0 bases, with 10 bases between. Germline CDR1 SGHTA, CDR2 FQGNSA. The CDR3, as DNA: TGTGCCAGCAGCTTAGGGCCTAGCGACTCCTACGAGCAGTACTTC. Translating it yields CASSLGPSDSYEQYF.

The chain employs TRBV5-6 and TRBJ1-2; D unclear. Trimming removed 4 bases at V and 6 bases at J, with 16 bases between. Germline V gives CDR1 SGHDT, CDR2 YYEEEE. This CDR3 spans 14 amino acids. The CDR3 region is CASSHDNTRDGYTF. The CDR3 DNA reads TGTGCCAGCAGCCACGATAACACAAGGGATGGCTACACCTTC.

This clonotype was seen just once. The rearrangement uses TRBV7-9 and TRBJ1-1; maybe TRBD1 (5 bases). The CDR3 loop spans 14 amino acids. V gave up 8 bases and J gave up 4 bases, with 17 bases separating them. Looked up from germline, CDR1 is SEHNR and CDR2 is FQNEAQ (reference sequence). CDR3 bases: TGTGCCAGCGGGACGGATCCCCCGGGCACTGAAGCTTTCTTT. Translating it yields CASGTDPPGTEAFF.

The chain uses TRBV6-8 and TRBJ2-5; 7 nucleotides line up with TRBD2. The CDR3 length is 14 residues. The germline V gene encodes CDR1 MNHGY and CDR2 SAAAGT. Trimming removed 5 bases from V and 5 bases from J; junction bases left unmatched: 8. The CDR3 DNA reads TGTGCCAGCAGTACCGGACTAGATTGGGAGACCCAGTACTTC. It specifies CASSTGLDWETQYF.

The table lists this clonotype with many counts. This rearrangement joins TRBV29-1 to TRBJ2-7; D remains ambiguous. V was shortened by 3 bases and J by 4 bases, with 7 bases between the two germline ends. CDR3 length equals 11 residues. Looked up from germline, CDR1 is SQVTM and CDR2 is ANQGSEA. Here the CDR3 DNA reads TGCAGCGTTGAGAAAAGTTACGAGCAGTACTTC. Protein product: CSVEKSYEQYF.

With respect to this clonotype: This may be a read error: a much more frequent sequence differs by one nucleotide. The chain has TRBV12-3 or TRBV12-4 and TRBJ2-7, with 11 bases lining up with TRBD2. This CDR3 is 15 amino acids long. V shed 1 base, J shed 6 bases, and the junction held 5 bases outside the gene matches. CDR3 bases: TGTGCCAGCAGTTTAGGACTAGCGGGAACCTGCGAGCAGTACTTC. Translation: CASSLGLAGTCEQYF.

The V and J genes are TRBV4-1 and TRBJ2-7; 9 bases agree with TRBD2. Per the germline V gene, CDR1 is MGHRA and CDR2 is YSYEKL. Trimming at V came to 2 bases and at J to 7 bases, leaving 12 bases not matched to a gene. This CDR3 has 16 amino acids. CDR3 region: CASSQRLADPYNEQYF. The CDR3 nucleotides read TGCGCCAGCAGCCAACGACTAGCGGATCCCTACAATGAGCAGTACTTC.

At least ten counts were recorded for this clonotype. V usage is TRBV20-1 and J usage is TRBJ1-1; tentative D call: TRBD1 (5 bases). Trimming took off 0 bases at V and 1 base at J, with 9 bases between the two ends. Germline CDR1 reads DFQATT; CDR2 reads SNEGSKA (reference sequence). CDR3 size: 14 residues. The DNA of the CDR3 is TGCAGTGCTAGAGATTCCGGGGGGAACACTGAAGCTTTCTTT. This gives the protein CSARDSGGNTEAFF.

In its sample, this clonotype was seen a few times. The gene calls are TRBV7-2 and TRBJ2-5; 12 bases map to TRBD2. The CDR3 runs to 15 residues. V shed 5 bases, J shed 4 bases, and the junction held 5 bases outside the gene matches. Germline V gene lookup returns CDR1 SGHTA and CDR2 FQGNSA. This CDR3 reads CASSPRLAGAETQYF. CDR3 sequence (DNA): TGTGCCAGCAGCCCCCGACTAGCGGGAGCAGAGACCCAGTACTTC.

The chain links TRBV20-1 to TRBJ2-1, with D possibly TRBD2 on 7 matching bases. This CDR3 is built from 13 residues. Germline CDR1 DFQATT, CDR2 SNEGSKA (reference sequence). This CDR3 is CSVGGPNYNEQFF. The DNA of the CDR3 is TGCAGCGTCGGGGGGCCCAACTACAATGAGCAGTTCTTC.

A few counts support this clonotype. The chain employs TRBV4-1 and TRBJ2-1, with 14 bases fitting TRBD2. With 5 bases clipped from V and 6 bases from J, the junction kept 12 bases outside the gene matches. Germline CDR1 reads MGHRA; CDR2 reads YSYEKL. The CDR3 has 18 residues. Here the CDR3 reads CASSSTSTSGGAFNEQFF. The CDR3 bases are TGCGCCAGCAGCTCTACGTCGACTAGCGGGGGGGCCTTCAATGAGCAGTTCTTC.

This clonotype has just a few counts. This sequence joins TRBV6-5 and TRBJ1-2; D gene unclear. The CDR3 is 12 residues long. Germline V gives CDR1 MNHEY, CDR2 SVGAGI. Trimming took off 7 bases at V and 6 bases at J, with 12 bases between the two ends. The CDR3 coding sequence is TGTGCCAGCATTACATATTGGGATGGCTACACCTTC. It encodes CASITYWDGYTF.

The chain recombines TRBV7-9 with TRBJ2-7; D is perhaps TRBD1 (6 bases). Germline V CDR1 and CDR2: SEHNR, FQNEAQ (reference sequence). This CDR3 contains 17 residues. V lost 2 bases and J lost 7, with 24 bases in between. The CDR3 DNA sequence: TGTGCCAGCAGCTTACGCGCCGCCCCCACACAGGGCAATGAGCAGTACTTC. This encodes CASSLRAAPTQGNEQYF.

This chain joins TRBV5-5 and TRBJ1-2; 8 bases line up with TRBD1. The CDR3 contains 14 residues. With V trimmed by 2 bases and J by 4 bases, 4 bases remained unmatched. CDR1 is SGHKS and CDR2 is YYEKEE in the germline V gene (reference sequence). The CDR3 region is CASSFQGASYGYTF. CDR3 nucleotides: TGTGCCAGCAGCTTCCAGGGGGCGAGCTATGGCTACACCTTC.

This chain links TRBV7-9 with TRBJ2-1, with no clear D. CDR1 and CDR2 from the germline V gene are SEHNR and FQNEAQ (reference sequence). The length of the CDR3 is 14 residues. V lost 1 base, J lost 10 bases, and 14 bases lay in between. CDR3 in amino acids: CASSLEARVEEQFF. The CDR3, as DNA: TGTGCCAGCAGCTTAGAAGCCCGAGTGGAGGAGCAGTTCTTC.

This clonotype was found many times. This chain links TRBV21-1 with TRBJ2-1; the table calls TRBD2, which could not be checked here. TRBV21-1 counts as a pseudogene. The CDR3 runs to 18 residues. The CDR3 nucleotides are TGTGCCAGCAGCAAAGAGGTTCGGGTAGCGGGGTCCTACAATGAGCAGTTCTTC. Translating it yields CASSKEVRVAGSYNEQFF.

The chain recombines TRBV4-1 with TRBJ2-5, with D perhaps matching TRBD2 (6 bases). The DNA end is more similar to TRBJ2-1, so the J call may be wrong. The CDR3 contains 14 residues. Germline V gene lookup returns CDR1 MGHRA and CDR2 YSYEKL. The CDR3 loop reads CASSQGRGQETQFF. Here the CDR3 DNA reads TGCGCCAGCAGCCAAGGGCGGGGCCAAGAGACCCAGTTCTTC.

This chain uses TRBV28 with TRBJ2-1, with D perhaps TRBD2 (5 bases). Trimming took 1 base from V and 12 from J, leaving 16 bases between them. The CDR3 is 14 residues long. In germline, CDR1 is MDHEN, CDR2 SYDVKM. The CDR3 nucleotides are TGTGCCAGCAGTTTATCCCCAGTGGGTAGCGCGCAGTTCTTC. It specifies CASSLSPVGSAQFF.

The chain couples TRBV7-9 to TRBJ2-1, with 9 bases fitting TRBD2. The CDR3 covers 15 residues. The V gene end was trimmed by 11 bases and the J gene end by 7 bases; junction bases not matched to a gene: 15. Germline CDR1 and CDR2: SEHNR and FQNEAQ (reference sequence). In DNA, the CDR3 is TGTGCCGAAAGCTTAGCGGGAGCCACTGGAAATGAGCAGTTCTTC. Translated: CAESLAGATGNEQFF.

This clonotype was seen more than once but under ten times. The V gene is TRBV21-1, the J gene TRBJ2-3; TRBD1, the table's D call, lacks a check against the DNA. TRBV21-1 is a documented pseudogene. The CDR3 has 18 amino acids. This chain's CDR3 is CASSLQTRVPPPVDTQYF. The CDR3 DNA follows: TGTGCCAGCAGTCTCCAGACCAGGGTTCCCCCTCCGGTAGATACGCAGTATTTT.

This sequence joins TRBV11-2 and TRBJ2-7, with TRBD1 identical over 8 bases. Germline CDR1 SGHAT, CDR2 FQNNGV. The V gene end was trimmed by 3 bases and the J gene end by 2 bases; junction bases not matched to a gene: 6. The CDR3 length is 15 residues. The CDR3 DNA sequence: TGTGCCAGCAGCTTGGAAGGGACAGGCGCCTACGAGCAGTACTTC. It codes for CASSLEGTGAYEQYF.

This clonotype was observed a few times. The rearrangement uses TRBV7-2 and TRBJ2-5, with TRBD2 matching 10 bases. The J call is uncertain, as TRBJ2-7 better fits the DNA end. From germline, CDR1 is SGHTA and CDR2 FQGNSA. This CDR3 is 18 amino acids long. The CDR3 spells CASSSTLGLAADIYEQYF. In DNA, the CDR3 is TGTGCCAGCAGCTCCACTCTCGGACTAGCGGCCGACATTTACGAGCAGTACTTC.

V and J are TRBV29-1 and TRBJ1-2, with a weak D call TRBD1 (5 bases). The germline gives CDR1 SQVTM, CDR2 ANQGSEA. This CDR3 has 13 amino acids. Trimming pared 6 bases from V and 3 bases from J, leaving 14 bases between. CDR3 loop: CSVGIGGHYGYTF. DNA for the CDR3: TGCAGCGTCGGGATTGGGGGTCACTATGGCTACACCTTC.

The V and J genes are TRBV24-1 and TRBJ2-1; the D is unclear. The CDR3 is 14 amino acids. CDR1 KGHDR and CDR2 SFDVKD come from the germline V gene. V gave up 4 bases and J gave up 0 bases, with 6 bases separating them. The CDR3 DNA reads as TGTGCCACCAGTGACAAGGGCTCCTACAATGAGCAGTTCTTC. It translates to CATSDKGSYNEQFF.

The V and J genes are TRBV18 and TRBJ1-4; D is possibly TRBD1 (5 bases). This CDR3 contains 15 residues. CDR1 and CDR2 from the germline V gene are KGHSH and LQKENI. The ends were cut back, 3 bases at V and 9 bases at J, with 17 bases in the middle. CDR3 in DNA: TGTGCCAGCTCACCTGTATTGACAGAAGGGAAAAAACTGTTTTTT. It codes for CASSPVLTEGKKLFF. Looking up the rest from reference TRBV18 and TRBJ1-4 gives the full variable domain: NAGVMQNPRHLVRRRGQEARLRCSPMKGHSHVYWYRQLPEEGLKFMVYLQKENIIDESGMPKERFSAEFPKEGPSILRIQQVVRGDSAAYFCASSPVLTEGKKLFFGSGTQLSVL.

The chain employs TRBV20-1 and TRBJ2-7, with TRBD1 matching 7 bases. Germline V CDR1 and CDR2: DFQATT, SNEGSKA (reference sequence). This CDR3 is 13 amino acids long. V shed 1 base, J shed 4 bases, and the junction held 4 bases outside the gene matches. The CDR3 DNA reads TGCAGTGCTAGAGGGACAGGTATTTACGAGCAGTACTTC. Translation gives CSARGTGIYEQYF.